Listed here is a single TCR beta chain. It was with 60 Vbeta and 13 Jbeta primers that the PCR ran. Here immunoSEQ multiplex PCR was the method, and the copy in TCRdb shows in-frame clones only, minus some. The sample yields some 140,000 clones, 70% to 90% seen once. This specimen comes from a study of cytomegalovirus exposure and HLA in healthy donors. This CDR3 contains 15 residues. The germline V gene has CDR1 MNHEY and CDR2 SVGAGI. Trimming removed 2 bases from V and 3 bases from J, with 8 bases in between. The specimen sequenced was PBMCs. The TCR was taken from a man aged 40-50 years in good health and CMV-seronegative. The V gene is TRBV6-5, the J gene TRBJ1-6; the D is unclear. The CDR3 reads CASSYQVNYNSPLHF. In nucleotides, the CDR3 is TGTGCCAGCAGTTACCAGGTCAACTATAATTCACCCCTCCACTTT.